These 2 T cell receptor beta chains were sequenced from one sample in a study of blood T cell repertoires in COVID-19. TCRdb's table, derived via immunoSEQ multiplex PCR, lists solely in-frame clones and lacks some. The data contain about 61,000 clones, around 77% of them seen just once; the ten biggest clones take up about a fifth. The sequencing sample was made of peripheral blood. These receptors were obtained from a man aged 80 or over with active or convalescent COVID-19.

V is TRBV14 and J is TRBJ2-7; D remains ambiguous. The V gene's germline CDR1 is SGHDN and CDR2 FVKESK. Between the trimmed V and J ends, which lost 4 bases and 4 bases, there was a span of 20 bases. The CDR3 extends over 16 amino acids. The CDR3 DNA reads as TGTGCCAGCAGCCCTCGGGTCAGTTTCAGCCGTTACGAGCAGTACTTC. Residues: CASSPRVSFSRYEQYF.

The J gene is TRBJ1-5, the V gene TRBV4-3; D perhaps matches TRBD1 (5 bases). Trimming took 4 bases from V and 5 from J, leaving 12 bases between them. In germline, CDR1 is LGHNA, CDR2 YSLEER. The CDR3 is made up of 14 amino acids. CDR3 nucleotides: TGCGCCAGCAGCCGACAGAGAGATCATCAGCCCCAGCATTTT. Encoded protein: CASSRQRDHQPQHF.